This TCR beta chain emerged from a study of CD8+ T cells in alopecia areata. Findings of the study overall: Scalp samples also yield sequences from resident alphabeta T cells of normal skin.

This clone occurred a few times. Its specificity is unknown. The same CDR3 can be traced to other DNA sequences in this sample. In each case, RNA was isolated and then reverse transcribed into cDNA as the sequencing template. Data came from immunoSEQ multiplex PCR; TCRdb stores just in-frame clones and leaves some out. The sample lists 130,000 to 150,000 clones, approximately 50% occurring once. Trimming left V 3 bases short and J 3 bases short, with 8 bases between. Germline assignment: CDR1 SGHTA and CDR2 FQGNSA. The CDR3 length is 13 residues. The TCR originated in a human donor with alopecia areata. The source material was CD4+ T cells sorted from blood, sampled at week 0. V and J are TRBV7-2 and TRBJ2-5, with D hard to call. In DNA, the CDR3 is TGTGCCAGCAGCTTGGGTCCAGAAGAGACCCAGTACTTC. This codes for CASSLGPEETQYF.